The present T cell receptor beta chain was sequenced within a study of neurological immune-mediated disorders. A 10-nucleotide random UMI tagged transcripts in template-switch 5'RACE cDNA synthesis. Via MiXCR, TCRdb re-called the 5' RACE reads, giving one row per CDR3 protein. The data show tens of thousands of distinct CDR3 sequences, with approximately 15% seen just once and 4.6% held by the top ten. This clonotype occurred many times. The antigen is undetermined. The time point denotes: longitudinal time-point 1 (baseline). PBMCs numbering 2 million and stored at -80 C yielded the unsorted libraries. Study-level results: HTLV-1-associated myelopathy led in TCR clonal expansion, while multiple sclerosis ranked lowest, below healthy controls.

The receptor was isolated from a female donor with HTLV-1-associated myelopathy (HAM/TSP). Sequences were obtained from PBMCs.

As DNA, the CDR3 is TGCAGTGCTAGCCGTACAGGGGTTGACATTCAGTACTTC. Its protein is CSASRTGVDIQYF. This rearrangement joins TRBV20-1 to TRBJ2-4, with 7 positions matching TRBD1. The length of the CDR3 is 13 residues. In germline, CDR1 is DFQATT, CDR2 SNEGSKA (reference sequence). Unmatched junction bases numbered 7, after V lost 3 bases and J lost 8 bases.